This TCR beta chain was obtained from a study of TIL therapy for anti-PD-1-resistant metastatic lung cancer. Study-wide context: Patients then received nivolumab; progressors got lymphodepletion, TIL and IL-2. Tumors had a median PD-L1 proportion score of around 6%. Whole-study findings and limits: This highly selected cohort may not generalize to typical lung cancer patients. TIL clonotype persistence in blood showed no apparent association with response.

With regard to this clone: The antigen is unknown.

The time point was: pre-treatment sample, taken before nivolumab and TIL therapy. The CDR3 spans 15 residues. The ends were cut back, 6 bases at V and 0 bases at J, with 12 bases in the middle. Germline V gene lookup returns CDR1 MNHEY and CDR2 SVGAGI. This was the immunoSEQ v3 assay. Measured with immunoSEQ multiplex PCR; TCRdb has only the in-frame clones, and not every one. Of some 60,000 clones listed, around 68% are singletons. Here the sequenced sample was blood, taken at baseline. The chain links TRBV6-5 to TRBJ2-1; D gene ambiguous. The source is a person between 25 and 79 years old with non-small cell lung cancer. In DNA form, the CDR3 reads TGTGCCAGCAGCCGCGAGAAAGGCTCCTACAATGAGCAGTTCTTC. Protein product: CASSREKGSYNEQFF.